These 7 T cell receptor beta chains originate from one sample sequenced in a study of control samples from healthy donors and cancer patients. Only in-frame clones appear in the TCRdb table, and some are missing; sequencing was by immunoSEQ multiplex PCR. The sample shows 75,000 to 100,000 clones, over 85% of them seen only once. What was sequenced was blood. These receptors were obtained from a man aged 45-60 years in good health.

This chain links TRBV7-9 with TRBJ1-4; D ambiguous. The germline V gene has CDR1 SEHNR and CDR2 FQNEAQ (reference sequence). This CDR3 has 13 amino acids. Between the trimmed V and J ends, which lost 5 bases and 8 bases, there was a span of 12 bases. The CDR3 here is CASSPYLDEKLFF. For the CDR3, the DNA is TGTGCCAGCAGCCCGTACTTGGACGAAAAACTGTTTTTT. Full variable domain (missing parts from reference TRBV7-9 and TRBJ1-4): DTGVSQNPRHKITKRGQNVTFRCDPISEHNRLYWYRQTLGQGPEFLTYFQNEAQLEKSRLLSDRFSAERPKGSFSTLEIQRTEQGDSAMYLCASSPYLDEKLFFGSGTQLSVL.

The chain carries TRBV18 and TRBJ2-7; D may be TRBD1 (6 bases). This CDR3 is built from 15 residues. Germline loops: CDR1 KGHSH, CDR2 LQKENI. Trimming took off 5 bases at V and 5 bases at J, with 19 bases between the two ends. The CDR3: CASSTAQGRNDEQYF. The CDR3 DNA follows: TGTGCCAGCTCAACGGCACAGGGTAGGAACGACGAGCAGTACTTC.

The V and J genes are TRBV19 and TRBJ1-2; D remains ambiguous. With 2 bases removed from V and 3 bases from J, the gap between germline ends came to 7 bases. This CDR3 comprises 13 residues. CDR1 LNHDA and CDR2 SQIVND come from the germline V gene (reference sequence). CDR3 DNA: TGTGCCAGTAGTATACCCTCCTACTATGGCTACACCTTC. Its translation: CASSIPSYYGYTF.

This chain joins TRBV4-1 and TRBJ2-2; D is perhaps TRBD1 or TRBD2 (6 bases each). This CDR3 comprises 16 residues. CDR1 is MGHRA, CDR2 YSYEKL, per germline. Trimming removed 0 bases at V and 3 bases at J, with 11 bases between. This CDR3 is CASSQETGAYTGELFF. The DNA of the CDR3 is TGCGCCAGCAGCCAAGAAACGGGGGCGTACACCGGGGAGCTGTTTTTT.

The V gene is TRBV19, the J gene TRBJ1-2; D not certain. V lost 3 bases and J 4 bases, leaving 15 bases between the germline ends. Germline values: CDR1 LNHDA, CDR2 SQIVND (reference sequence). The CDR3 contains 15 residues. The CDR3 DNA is TGTGCCAGTAGTATTGGACCGCTCATGGTCTATGGCTACACCTTC. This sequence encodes CASSIGPLMVYGYTF.

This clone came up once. For the CDR3, the DNA is TGTGCCAGCAGCCGATATTTGGGCTTTGGAGTCTCTGAAGCTTTCTTT. It yields the protein CASSRYLGFGVSEAFF. The V and J genes are TRBV14 and TRBJ1-1, with no clear D. Per germline, CDR1 SGHDN and CDR2 FVKESK. The CDR3 contains 16 residues. Trimming shortened V by 4 bases and J by 6 bases, and 21 bases separated the two germline ends.

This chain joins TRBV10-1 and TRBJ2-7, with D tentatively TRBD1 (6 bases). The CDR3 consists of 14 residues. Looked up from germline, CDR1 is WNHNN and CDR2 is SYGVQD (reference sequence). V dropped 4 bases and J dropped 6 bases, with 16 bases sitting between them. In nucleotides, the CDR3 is TGCGCCAGCAGTGTCGACAGGTTAGCGAGCGAGCAGTACTTC. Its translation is CASSVDRLASEQYF.